Sequencing of this T cell receptor beta chain was carried out in a study of blood T cell repertoires in COVID-19. Background on the study: Material from acute and convalescent COVID-19 was sourced from the United States, Italy and Spain. In each case, the material was cDNA or gDNA derived from T cells, B-cell-depleted T cells, or PBMCs.

The germline V gene encodes CDR1 KGHSH and CDR2 LQKENI. J gave up 3 bases and V 6 bases, and 16 bases lay outside the gene matches. This CDR3 is 18 amino acids long. This clone was seen a few times. In the original workflow: Nucleated cell number was recorded as an estimate derived from reference gene primer amplification. Clones were sequenced by immunoSEQ multiplex PCR, and TCRdb holds only the in-frame ones, with some missing. V, J and clone size were drawn from that table, and D and trimming were deduced from the DNA. The sample includes about 140,000 clones, over 70% of them seen just once. The material sequenced was peripheral blood. V is TRBV18 and J is TRBJ1-5, with TRBD1 matching 8 bases. The clonotype originates from a woman aged 55 to 70 with acute or convalescent COVID-19. As DNA, the CDR3 is TGTGCCAGCTCCCACACCCCTGGGCAGGGGGCCAACAATCAGCCCCAGCATTTT. This encodes CASSHTPGQGANNQPQHF.